This T cell receptor beta chain was recorded in a study of control samples from healthy donors and cancer patients. This clone was detected only once. The table came from immunoSEQ multiplex PCR; TCRdb's copy has only in-frame clones and leaves some out. The sample consists of about 49,000 clones, 80% to 90% of them appearing once. The CDR3 is 13 amino acids. In germline, CDR1 is GTSNPN, CDR2 SVGIG (reference sequence). Trimming stripped 1 base from V and 5 bases from J, with 11 bases between. This clonotype was sampled from a woman aged 45-65 years with lung cancer. The sample comprised PBMCs. The chain carries TRBV30 and TRBJ1-2; D remains unclear. This chain's CDR3 is CAWSEGAVYGYTF. As DNA, the CDR3 is TGTGCCTGGAGTGAGGGAGCAGTTTATGGCTACACCTTC. The variable domain in full, with the rest retrieved from reference TRBV30 and TRBJ1-2, is SQTIHQWPATLVQPVGSPLSLECTVEGTSNPNLYWYRQAAGRGLQLLFYSVGIGQISSEVPQNLSASRPQDRQFILSSKKLLLSDSGFYLCAWSEGAVYGYTFGSGTRLTVV.